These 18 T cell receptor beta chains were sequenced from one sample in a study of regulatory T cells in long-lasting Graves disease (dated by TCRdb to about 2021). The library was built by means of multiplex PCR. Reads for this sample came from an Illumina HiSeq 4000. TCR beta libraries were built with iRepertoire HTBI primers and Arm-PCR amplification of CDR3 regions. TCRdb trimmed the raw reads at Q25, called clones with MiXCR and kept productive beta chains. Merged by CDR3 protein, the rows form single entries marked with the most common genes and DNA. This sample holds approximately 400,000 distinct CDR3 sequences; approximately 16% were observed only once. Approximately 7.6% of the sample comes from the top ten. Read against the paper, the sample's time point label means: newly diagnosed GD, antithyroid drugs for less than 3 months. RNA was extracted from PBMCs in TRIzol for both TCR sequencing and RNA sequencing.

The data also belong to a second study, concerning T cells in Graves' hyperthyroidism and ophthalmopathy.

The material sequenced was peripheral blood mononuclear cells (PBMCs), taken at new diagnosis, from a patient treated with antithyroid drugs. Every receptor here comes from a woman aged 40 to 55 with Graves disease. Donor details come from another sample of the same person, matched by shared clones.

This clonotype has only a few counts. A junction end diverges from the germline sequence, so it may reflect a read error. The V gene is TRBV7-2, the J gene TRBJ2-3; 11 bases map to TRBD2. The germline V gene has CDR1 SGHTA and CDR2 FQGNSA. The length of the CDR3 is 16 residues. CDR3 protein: CANSSGLAEGGDTQYF. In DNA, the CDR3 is TGTGCCAACAGCTCGGGACTAGCGGAGGGGGGAGATACGCAGTATTTT.

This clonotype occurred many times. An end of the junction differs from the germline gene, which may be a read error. The CDR3 is CASTEQTGRAGVGEQFF. The CDR3 nucleotides read TGTGCCAGCACTGAACAGACCGGTCGAGCGGGAGTGGGTGAGCAGTTCTTC. The chain recombines TRBV2 with TRBJ2-1; 8 bases map to TRBD2. The CDR3 is made up of 17 amino acids. The germline V gene encodes CDR1 SNHLY and CDR2 FYNNEI. Full variable domain (rest looked up from reference TRBV2 and TRBJ2-1): EPEVTQTPSHQVTQMGQEVILRCVPISNHLYFYWYRQILGQKVEFLVSFYNNEISEKSEIFDDQFSVERPDGSNFTLKIRSTKLEDSAMYFCASTEQTGRAGVGEQFFGPGTRLTVL.

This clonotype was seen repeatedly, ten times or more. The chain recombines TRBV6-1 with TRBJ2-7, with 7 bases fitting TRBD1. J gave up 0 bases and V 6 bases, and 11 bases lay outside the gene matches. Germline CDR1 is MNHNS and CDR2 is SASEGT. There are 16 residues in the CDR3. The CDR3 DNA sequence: TGTGCCAGCAGACCTACGACAGGGCAAGCCTCCTACGAGCAGTACTTC. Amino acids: CASRPTTGQASYEQYF.

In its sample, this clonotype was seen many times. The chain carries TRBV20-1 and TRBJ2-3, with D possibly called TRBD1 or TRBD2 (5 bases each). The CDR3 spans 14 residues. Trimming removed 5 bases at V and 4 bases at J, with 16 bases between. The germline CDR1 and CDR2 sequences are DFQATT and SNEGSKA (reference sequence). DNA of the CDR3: TGCAGTGCTTCCGGGACGGAAAGGGCAGATACGCAGTATTTT. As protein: CSASGTERADTQYF.

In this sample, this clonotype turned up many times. The CDR3 spells CSVEDGPEAFF. The CDR3 DNA sequence: TGCAGCGTTGAGGACGGACCTGAAGCTTTCTTT. The rearrangement joins TRBV29-1 to TRBJ1-1; D is unresolved. V shed 3 bases and J shed 6 bases, with 8 bases lying between them. The CDR3 spans 11 residues. The germline gives CDR1 SQVTM, CDR2 ANQGSEA.

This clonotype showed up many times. For the CDR3, the DNA is TGTGCCAGCAGTGTCGCGTCCCCAAGCGCCTACAATGAGCAGTTCTTC. It is translated as CASSVASPSAYNEQFF. This chain uses TRBV6-1 with TRBJ2-1; D is ambiguous. This CDR3 has 16 amino acids. Germline loops: CDR1 MNHNS, CDR2 SASEGT. Trimming pared 4 bases from V and 2 bases from J, leaving 15 bases between.

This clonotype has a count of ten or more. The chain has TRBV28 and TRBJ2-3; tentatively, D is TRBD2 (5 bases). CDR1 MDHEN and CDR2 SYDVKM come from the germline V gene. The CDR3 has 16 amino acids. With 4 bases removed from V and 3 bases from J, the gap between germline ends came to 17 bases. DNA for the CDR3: TGTGCCAGCAGTTCCCGAGGGCCGCTCGGGACAGATACGCAGTATTTT. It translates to CASSSRGPLGTDTQYF.

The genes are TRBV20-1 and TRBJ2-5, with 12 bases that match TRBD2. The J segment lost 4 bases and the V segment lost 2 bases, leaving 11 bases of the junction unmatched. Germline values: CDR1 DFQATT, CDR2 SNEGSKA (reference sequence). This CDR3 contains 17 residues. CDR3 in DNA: TGCAGTGCTAGAATGCTAGCGGGAGGGGCAGGGGGAGAGACCCAGTACTTC. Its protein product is CSARMLAGGAGGETQYF.

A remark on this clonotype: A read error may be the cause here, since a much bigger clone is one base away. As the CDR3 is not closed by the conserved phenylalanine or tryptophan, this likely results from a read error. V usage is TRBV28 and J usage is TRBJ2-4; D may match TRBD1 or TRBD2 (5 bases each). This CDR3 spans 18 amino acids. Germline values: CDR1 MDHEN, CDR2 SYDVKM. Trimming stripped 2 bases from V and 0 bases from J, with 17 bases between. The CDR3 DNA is TGTGCCAGCAGTTTAAGTTCGCGGACGGGGCTAGCCAAAAACATTCAGTACCTC. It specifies CASSLSSRTGLAKNIQYL.

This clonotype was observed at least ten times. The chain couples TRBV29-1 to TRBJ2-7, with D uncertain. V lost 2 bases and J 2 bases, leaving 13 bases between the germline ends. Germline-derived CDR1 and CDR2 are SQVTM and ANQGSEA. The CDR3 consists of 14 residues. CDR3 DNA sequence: TGCAGCGTTGAATTCCCCGGGCCGACCTACGAGCAGTACTTC. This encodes CSVEFPGPTYEQYF.

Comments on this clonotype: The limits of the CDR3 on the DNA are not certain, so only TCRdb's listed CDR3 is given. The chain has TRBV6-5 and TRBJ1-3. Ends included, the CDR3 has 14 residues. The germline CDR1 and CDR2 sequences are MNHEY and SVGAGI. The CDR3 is CASSYVGLGNTIHF.

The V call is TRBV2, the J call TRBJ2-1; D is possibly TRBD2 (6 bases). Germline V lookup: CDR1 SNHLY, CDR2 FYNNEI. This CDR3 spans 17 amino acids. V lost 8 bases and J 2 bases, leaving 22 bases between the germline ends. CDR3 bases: TGTGCCAGCTTTACTAGCTCTAACCCGATAGCCTACAATGAGCAGTTCTTC. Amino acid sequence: CASFTSSNPIAYNEQFF.

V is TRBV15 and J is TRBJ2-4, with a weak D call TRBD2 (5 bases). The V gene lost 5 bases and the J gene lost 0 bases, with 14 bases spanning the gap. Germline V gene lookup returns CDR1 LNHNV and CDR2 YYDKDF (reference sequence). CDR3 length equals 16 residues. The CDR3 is CATSHGVGLAKNIQYF. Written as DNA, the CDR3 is TGTGCCACCAGCCACGGGGTGGGCCTAGCCAAAAACATTCAGTACTTC.

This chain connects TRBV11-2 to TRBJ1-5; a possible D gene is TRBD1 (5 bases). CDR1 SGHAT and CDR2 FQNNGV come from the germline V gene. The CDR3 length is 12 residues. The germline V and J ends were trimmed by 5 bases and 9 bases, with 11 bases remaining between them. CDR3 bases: TGTGCCAGCAGCCGACCGGGGGGGCCCCAGCATTTT. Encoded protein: CASSRPGGPQHF.

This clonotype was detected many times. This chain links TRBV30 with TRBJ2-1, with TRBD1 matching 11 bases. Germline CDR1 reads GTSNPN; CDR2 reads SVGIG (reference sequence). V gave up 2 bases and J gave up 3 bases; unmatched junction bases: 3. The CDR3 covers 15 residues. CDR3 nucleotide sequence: TGTGCCTGGAGTCGGGGACAGGGGGACTACAATGAGCAGTTCTTC. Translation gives CAWSRGQGDYNEQFF.

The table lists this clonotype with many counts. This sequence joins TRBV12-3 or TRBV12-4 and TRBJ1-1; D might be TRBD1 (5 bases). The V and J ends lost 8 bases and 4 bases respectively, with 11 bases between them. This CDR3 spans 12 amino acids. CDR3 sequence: CASGAYLTEAFF. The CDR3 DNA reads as TGTGCCAGCGGGGCGTATCTCACTGAAGCTTTCTTT.

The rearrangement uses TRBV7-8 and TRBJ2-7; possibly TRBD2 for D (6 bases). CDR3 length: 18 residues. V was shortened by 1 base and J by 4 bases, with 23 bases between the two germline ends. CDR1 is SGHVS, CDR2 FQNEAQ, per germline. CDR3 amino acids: CASSLDAGGYGRRYEQYF. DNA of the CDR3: TGTGCCAGCAGCTTAGATGCAGGAGGGTACGGGAGACGTTACGAGCAGTACTTC.

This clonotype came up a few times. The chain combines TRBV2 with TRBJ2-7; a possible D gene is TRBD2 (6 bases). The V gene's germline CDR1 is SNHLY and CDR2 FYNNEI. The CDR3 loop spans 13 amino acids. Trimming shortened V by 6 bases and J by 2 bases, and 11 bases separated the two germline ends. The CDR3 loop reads CASRDAGPYEQYF. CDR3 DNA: TGTGCCAGCAGGGACGCGGGGCCCTACGAGCAGTACTTC.